A selection of T cell receptor beta chains follows, all from one sample in a study of blood T cell repertoires in COVID-19. Here immunoSEQ multiplex PCR was the method, and the copy in TCRdb shows in-frame clones only, minus some. The table has some 120,000 clones, 85% seen once; the top ten hold over 20%. Sequencing input: peripheral blood. The receptors were sampled from a woman of 80 years or more with acute or convalescent COVID-19. Both conserved end residues are part of each CDR3.

TRBV5-1	CASSSAEAGAYNEQFF
TRBV9	CASSPGTGGLEKLFF
TRBV2	CAISPRPTGGVETQYF
TRBV5-5	CASSSGLTNQETQYF
TRBV2	CASSVFLPQAPGNTIYF
TRBV2	CASLRQSSYNSPLHF
TRBV28	CASSLTSPSSSGYTF
TRBV19	CASRSSDSWYGYTF
TRBV28	CASSFGGGGAPYGYTF
TRBV5-6	CASSLTGTQETQYF
TRBV4-1	CASSTRQGADSNQPQHF
TRBV10-3	CAISDPGGDYGYTF
TRBV4-2	CASSGQGRDEKLFF
TRBV7-2	CASSQAGLASEQFF
TRBV7-9	CASSFSGTGTNEKLFF
TRBV2	CASSRTGDNYGYTF
TRBV12-5	CASGLFTEAFF
TRBV5-4	CASSLTYGGGLGAVNQPQHF
TRBV7-2	CASSSQGPLGYGYTF
TRBV18	CASSPQGRNTEAFF
TRBV5-1	CASSSTGSSSSGANVLTF
TRBV5-6	CASSPRALDSPLHF
TRBV6-2/TRBV6-3	CASSYGAGGGYTF
TRBV19	CASSQGGYRGYTF
TRBV3-1/TRBV3-2	CASNTQNNSPLHF
TRBV19	CASSPSTDTQYF
TRBV4-1	CASSLLVPGLAGGHYEQYF
TRBV5-1	CASSLVQGPTGELFF